Sequencing of this TCR beta chain was carried out in a study of OX40 agonist ivuxolimab in advanced cancers. Findings and limits, study-wide: Undetermined was the antigen specificity of the expanded peripheral T cells. Blood T cells, both CD4+ and CD8+, expanded clonally by week 6 at 0.1 to 3.0 mg/kg. Expansion of clones was among the lowest in partial responders at 0.1-3.0 mg/kg.

Profiled with immunoSEQ multiplex PCR; TCRdb holds only in-frame clones, not every one. The data hold 73,000 or so clones, with about 89% observed a single time. For this clone: No antigen is known for it.

Trimming pared 4 bases from V and 0 bases from J, leaving 13 bases between. This CDR3 contains 16 residues. CDR1 PRHDT and CDR2 FYEKMQ come from the germline V gene (reference sequence). The specimen was CD4+ or CD8+ T cells sorted from blood, collected in a trial of the OX40 agonist ivuxolimab. The clonotype originates from an adult with an advanced solid tumor such as melanoma, head and neck, liver or kidney cancer. This chain joins TRBV13 and TRBJ1-3, with D unresolved. The CDR3 DNA reads as TGTGCCAGCAGCTCTATAGACCGGTACTCTGGAAACACCATATATTTT. Translated, it gives CASSSIDRYSGNTIYF.